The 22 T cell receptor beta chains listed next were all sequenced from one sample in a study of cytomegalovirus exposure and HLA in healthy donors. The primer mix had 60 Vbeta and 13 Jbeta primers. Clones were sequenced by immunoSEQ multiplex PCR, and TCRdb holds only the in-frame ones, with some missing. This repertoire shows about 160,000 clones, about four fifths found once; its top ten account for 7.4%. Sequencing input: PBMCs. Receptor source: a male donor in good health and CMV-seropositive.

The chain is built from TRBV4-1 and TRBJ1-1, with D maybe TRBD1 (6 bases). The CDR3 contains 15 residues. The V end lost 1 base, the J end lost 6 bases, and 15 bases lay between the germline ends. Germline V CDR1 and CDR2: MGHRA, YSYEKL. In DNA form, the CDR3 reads TGCGCCAGCAGCCAAGTCCGGGACAAAGGACCTGAAGCTTTCTTT. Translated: CASSQVRDKGPEAFF.

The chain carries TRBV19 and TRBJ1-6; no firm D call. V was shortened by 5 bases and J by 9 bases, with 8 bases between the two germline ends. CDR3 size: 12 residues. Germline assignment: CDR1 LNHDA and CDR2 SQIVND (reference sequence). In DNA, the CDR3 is TGTGCCAGTAGTCCACTCGGTTCACCCCTCCACTTT. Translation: CASSPLGSPLHF.

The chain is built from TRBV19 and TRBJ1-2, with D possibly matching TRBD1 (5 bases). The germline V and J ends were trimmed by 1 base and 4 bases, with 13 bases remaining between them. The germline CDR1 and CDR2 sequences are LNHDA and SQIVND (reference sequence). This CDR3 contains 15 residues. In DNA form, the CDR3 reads TGTGCCAGTAGTATAGGGGGGGGTGCGGCCTATGGCTACACCTTC. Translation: CASSIGGGAAYGYTF.

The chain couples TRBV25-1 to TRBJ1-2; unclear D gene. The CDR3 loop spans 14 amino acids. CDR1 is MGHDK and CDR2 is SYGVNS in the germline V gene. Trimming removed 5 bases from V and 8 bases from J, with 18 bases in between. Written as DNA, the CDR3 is TGTGCCAGCAGTTCCCCCCGGGGAGACTTGGGCTACACCTTC. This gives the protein CASSSPRGDLGYTF.

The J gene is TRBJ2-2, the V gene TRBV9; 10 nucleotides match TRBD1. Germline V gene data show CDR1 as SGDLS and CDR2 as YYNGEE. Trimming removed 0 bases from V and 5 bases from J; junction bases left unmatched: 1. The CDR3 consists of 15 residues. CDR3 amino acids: CASSVVDRGTGELFF. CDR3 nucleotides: TGTGCCAGCAGCGTAGTGGACAGGGGGACCGGGGAGCTGTTTTTT. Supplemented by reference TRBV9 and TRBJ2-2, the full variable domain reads DSGVTQTPKHLITATGQRVTLRCSPRSGDLSVYWYQQSLDQGLQFLIQYYNGEERAKGNILERFSAQQFPDLHSELNLSSLELGDSALYFCASSVVDRGTGELFFGEGSRLTVL.

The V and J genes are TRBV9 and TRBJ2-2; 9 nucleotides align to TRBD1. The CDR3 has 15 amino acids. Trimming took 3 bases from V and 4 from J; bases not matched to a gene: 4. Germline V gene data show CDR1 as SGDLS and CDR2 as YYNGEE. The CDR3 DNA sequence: TGTGCCAGCAGCGCGGACAGGGGAGGCACCGGGGAGCTGTTTTTT. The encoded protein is CASSADRGGTGELFF.

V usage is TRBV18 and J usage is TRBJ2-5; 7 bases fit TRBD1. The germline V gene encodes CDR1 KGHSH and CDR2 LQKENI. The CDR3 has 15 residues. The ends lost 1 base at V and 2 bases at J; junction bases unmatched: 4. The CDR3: CASSPRGTAQETQYF. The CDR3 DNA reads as TGTGCCAGCTCACCACGGGGGACAGCACAAGAGACCCAGTACTTC.

The CDR3 DNA reads as TGTGCCAGCAGCAAAGATACGACAGGGGCTCAGGATGGCTACACCTTC. It yields the protein CASSKDTTGAQDGYTF. This chain joins TRBV7-9 and TRBJ1-2; 8 bases line up with TRBD1. V lost 5 bases and J lost 6; bases outside the gene matches: 14. There are 16 residues in the CDR3. The V gene's germline CDR1 is SEHNR and CDR2 FQNEAQ (reference sequence).

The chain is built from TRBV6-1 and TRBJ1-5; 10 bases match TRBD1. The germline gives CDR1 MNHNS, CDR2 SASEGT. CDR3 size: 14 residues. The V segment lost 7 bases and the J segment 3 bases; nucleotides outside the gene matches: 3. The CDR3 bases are TGTGCCAGCACCGGGACAGGGGCCAATCAGCCCCAGCATTTT. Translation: CASTGTGANQPQHF.

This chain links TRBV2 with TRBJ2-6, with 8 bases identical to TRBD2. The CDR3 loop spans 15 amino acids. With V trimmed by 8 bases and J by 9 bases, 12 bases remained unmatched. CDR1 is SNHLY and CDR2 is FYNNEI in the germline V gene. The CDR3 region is CASSQEAGGINVLTF. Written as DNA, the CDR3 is TGTGCCAGCTCCCAAGAGGCGGGGGGCATCAACGTCCTGACTTTC. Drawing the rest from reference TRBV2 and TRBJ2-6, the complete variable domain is EPEVTQTPSHQVTQMGQEVILRCVPISNHLYFYWYRQILGQKVEFLVSFYNNEISEKSEIFDDQFSVERPDGSNFTLKIRSTKLEDSAMYFCASSQEAGGINVLTFGAGSRLTVL.

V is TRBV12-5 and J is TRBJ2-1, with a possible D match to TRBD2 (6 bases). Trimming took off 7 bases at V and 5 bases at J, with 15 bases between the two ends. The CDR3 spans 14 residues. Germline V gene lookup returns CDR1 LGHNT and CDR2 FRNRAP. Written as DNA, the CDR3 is TGTGCTAGTGCTCCCCGGGACTTAAACAATGAGCAGTTCTTC. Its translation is CASAPRDLNNEQFF.

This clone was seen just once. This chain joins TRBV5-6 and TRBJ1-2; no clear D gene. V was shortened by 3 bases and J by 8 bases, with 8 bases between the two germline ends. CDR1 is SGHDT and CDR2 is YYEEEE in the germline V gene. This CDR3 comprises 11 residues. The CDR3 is CASSSGGGYTF. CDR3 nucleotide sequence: TGTGCCAGCAGCTCGGGCGGGGGCTACACCTTC. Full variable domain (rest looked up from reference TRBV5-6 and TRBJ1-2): DAGVTQSPTHLIKTRGQQVTLRCSPKSGHDTVSWYQQALGQGPQFIFQYYEEEERQRGNFPDRFSGHQFPNYSSELNVNALLLGDSALYLCASSSGGGYTFGSGTRLTVV.

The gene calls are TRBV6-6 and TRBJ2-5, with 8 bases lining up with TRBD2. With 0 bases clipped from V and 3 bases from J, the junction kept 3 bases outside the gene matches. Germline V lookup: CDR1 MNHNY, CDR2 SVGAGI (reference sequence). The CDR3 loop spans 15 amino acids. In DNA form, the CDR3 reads TGTGCCAGCAGTTACTCTAGCGGGGTTAAAGAGACCCAGTACTTC. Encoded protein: CASSYSSGVKETQYF.

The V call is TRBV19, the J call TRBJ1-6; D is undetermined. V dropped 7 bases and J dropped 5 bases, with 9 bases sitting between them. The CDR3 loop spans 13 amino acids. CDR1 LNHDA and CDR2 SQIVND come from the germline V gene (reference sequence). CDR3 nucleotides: TGTGCCAGTACTCGTGCGGATAATTCACCCCTCCACTTT. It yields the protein CASTRADNSPLHF.

The CDR3: CASSLHGRGGGNTIYF. CDR3 DNA: TGTGCCAGCAGTCTCCATGGCAGAGGAGGAGGAAACACCATATATTTT. The V call is TRBV27, the J call TRBJ1-3; no definite D call. Per germline, CDR1 MNHEY and CDR2 SMNVEV (reference sequence). The V end lost 5 bases, the J end lost 4 bases, and 18 bases lay between the germline ends. This CDR3 has 16 amino acids.

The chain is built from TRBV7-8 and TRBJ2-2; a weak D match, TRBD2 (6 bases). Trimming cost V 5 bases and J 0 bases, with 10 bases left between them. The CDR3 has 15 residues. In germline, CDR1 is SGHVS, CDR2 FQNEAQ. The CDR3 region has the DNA TGTGCCAGCAGCGCGGGACGGACGAACACCGGGGAGCTGTTTTTT. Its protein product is CASSAGRTNTGELFF.

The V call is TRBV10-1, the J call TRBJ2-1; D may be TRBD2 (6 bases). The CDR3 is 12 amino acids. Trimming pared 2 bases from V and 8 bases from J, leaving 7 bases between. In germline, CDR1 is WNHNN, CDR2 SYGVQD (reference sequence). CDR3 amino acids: CASSEGGDEQFF. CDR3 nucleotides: TGCGCCAGCAGTGAGGGAGGGGATGAGCAGTTCTTC.

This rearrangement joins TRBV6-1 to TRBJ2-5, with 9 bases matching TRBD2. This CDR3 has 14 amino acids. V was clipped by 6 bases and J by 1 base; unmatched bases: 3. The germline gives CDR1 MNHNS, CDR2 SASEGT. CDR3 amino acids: CASRLAGSQETQYF. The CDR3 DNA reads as TGTGCCAGCAGACTAGCGGGCTCCCAAGAGACCCAGTACTTC.

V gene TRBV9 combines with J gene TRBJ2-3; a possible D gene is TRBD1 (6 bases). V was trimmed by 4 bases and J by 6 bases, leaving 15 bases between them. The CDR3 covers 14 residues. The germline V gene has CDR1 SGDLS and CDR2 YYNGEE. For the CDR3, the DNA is TGTGCCAGCAGCACAGGGATTCAAAAGGATACGCAGTATTTT. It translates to CASSTGIQKDTQYF.

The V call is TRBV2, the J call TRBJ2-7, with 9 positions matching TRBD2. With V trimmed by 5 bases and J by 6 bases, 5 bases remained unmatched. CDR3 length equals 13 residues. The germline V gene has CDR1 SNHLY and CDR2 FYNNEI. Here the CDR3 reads CASSKGLAGEQYF. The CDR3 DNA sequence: TGTGCCAGCAGTAAGGGACTAGCTGGCGAGCAGTACTTC.

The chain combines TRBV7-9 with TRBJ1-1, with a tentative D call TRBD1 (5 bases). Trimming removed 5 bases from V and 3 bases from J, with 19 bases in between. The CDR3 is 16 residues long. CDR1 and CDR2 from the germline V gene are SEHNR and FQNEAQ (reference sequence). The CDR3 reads CASSQTMDKADTEAFF. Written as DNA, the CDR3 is TGTGCCAGCAGCCAAACCATGGACAAGGCAGACACTGAAGCTTTCTTT.

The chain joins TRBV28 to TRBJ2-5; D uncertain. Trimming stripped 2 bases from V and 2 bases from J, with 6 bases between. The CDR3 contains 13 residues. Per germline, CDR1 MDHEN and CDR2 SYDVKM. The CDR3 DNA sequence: TGTGCCAGCAGTTTAAACTTACAAGAGACCCAGTACTTC. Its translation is CASSLNLQETQYF.